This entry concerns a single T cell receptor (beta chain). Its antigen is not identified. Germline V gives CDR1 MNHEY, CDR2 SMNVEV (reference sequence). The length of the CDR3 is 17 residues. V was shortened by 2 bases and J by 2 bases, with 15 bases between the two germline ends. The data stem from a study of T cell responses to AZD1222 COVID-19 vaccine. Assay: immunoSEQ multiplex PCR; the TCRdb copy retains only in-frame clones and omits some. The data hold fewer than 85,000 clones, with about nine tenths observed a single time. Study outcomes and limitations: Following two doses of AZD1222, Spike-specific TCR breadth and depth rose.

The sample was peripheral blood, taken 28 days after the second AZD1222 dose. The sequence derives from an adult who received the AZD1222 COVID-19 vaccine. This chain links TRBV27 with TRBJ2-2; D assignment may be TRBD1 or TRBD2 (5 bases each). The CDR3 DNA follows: TGTGCCAGCAGTTTAATATCAGGGCGGGTCAACACCGGGGAGCTGTTTTTT. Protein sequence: CASSLISGRVNTGELFF.